What follows describes a single TCR beta chain. No cognate antigen has been identified for it. The sample holds no much larger clone one base away, and base qualities are not on file. The immunoSEQ Assay, a bias-controlled multiplex PCR, was used to amplify TCRbeta CDR3 regions from genomic DNA. The authors' pipeline ran thus. Nucleated cell counts per sample were estimated from amplification of reference gene primers within the assay. To quantify the absolute abundance of each unique TCRbeta CDR3 rearrangement, sequence reads were collapsed and filtered. For each sample, productive Simpson clonality was calculated as the square root of Simpson's diversity index over productive rearrangements. TCRdb re-hosts the immuneACCESS table, in-frame sequences only. Its copies lack some clones; in the studies checked, an unresolved V gene accounts for under half of them, and the cause for the rest is not known. V, J and clone size are taken as reported in that table, and D and trimming were inferred from the DNA itself. This sample has about 150,000 clones in its table, and roughly 83% of those were observed once. Of the sample, about an eighth is held by the ten largest clones.

At one collaborating source in Seattle, patients were enrolled during active infection and were followed longitudinally through the course of disease. Whole blood was collected in K2EDTA tubes by collaborating institutions according to the institutions' own protocols. For TCRbeta analysis, collaborators shipped samples in one of three forms: frozen whole blood, isolated PBMCs, or DNA extracted from either of those sample types. As encoded in the germline V gene, CDR1 is MNHEY while CDR2 is SVGAGI. The CDR3 covers 15 residues, taking in both the cysteine and the phenylalanine. Only the CDR3 DNA is retained, 45 bases long and in frame from the first base. V is trimmed back by 8 bases and J by 1 base, and the junction contains 7 bases that no gene match accounts for. The sample comes from a study of blood T cell repertoires in COVID-19 (dated by TCRdb to the early 2020s). For the wider study: Collaborator samples came from the United States, Italy and Spain and covered acute and convalescent phases of COVID-19. The prospective study material was composed of cDNA or gDNA derived from T cells, B-cell-depleted T cells, or PBMCs. Subjects who had been exposed to COVID-19, were actively infected with it, or had recovered from it provided the deeply sampled blood TCRbeta repertoires that made up the dataset. The repertoires were made available in a free public database intended to serve as a resource for research on the immune response to SARS-CoV-2. Samples came from the ongoing ImmuneRACE study (first 160 participants) plus 1,254 subjects from 6 global collaborators. The sample metadata nearly always contained a de-identified subject ID, COVID-19 status, age in years and sex. Where available, HLA class I and class II types were taken from metadata supplied by the sample provider and were not determined by assay-based typing. Here is what the overall study found, with its caveats: How much clinical and demographic metadata was included differed by source and by participant, and the metadata was provided uncurated.

Sequenced: peripheral blood. This chain is built from TRBV6-5 and TRBJ1-5, and TRBD1 matches 8 of the central bases. This TCR derives from a woman aged 60-70 years with COVID-19, enrolled during active disease. The DNA is as follows: TGTGCCAGCGGTCTCCGGACAGGGAGCAATCAGCCCCAGCATTTT. It encodes CASGLRTGSNQPQHF.